The 11 T cell receptor beta chains below were found in one sample sequenced in a study of T cell changes during pregnancy in multiple sclerosis. Method: immunoSEQ multiplex PCR; TCRdb's copy keeps in-frame clones and lacks some. The table has roughly 99,000 clones, about 90% seen once. The sample consisted of peripheral blood, taken in the third trimester of pregnancy. The receptors were gathered from a female donor in good health, enrolled as a control in a pregnancy study.

The V and J genes are TRBV19 and TRBJ1-2; the D is unclear. The germline CDR1 and CDR2 sequences are LNHDA and SQIVND (reference sequence). This CDR3 region has 15 residues. The ends were cut back, 3 bases at V and 0 bases at J, with 11 bases in the middle. The CDR3 protein is CASSIPRSANYGYTF. CDR3 DNA sequence: TGTGCCAGTAGTATTCCGAGGAGCGCTAACTATGGCTACACCTTC.

The rearrangement joins TRBV30 to TRBJ2-7; the match to TRBD1 covers 8 bases. Germline CDR1 GTSNPN, CDR2 SVGIG (reference sequence). J was trimmed by 2 bases and V by 2 bases; bases with no gene match: 5. The CDR3 consists of 14 residues. CDR3 in amino acids: CAWSYGQGPYEQYF. The CDR3 DNA reads as TGTGCCTGGAGTTATGGACAGGGACCCTACGAGCAGTACTTC. The full variable domain, in which reference TRBV30 and TRBJ2-7 provide the parts outside the CDR3, is SQTIHQWPATLVQPVGSPLSLECTVEGTSNPNLYWYRQAAGRGLQLLFYSVGIGQISSEVPQNLSASRPQDRQFILSSKKLLLSDSGFYLCAWSYGQGPYEQYFGPGTRLTVT.

With respect to this clone: The identical CDR3 is also encoded by other nucleotide sequences in the sample. The chain links TRBV9 to TRBJ1-6; 8 nucleotides agree with TRBD1. Germline V lookup: CDR1 SGDLS, CDR2 YYNGEE. CDR3 length: 15 amino acids. J gave up 7 bases and V 4 bases, and 7 bases lay outside the gene matches. The CDR3 spells CASSPGQGDNSPLHF. In DNA, the CDR3 is TGTGCCAGCAGCCCAGGACAGGGCGACAATTCACCCCTCCACTTT. Drawing the rest from reference TRBV9 and TRBJ1-6, the complete variable domain is DSGVTQTPKHLITATGQRVTLRCSPRSGDLSVYWYQQSLDQGLQFLIQYYNGEERAKGNILERFSAQQFPDLHSELNLSSLELGDSALYFCASSPGQGDNSPLHFGNGTRLTVT.

This clone was seen just once. CDR3 sequence (DNA): TGCGCCAGCAGCCAAGCAACAGCTACGGATGAAAAACTGTTTTTT. Its protein product is CASSQATATDEKLFF. This chain connects TRBV4-3 to TRBJ1-4; D is uncertain. The CDR3 sequence is 15 residues long. The germline gives CDR1 LGHNA, CDR2 YSLEER. V was clipped by 1 base and J by 6 bases, with 12 bases between them.

The chain uses TRBV7-2 and TRBJ1-5, with 7 bases identical to TRBD1. The CDR3 sequence is 16 residues long. Per the germline V gene, CDR1 is SGHTA and CDR2 is FQGNSA. Trimming removed 1 base from V and 0 bases from J; junction bases left unmatched: 3. In DNA, the CDR3 is TGTGCCAGCAGCTTAGGACAGGGAAATAGCAATCAGCCCCAGCATTTT. This sequence encodes CASSLGQGNSNQPQHF.

This chain connects TRBV7-2 to TRBJ1-2; 10 positions match TRBD1. Trimming at V came to 4 bases and at J to 6 bases, leaving 8 bases not matched to a gene. Germline loops: CDR1 SGHTA, CDR2 FQGNSA. This CDR3 comprises 15 residues. The CDR3 DNA reads as TGTGCCAGCAGCTACCGCTCCGGGACAGGGGATGGCTACACCTTC. It specifies CASSYRSGTGDGYTF.

V is TRBV2 and J is TRBJ1-1; D perhaps matches TRBD1 (6 bases). The germline V and J ends were trimmed by 11 bases and 0 bases, with 13 bases remaining between them. CDR3 length equals 13 residues. Germline V gene lookup returns CDR1 SNHLY and CDR2 FYNNEI. Here the CDR3 reads CAAKGGVNTEAFF. The CDR3 DNA reads TGTGCCGCAAAAGGGGGGGTGAACACTGAAGCTTTCTTT.

The chain recombines TRBV7-3 with TRBJ2-3, with 15 nucleotides matching TRBD2. This CDR3 comprises 17 residues. Germline CDR1 SGHTA, CDR2 FQGTGA. The ends lost 4 bases at V and 0 bases at J; junction bases unmatched: 2. The chain's CDR3 is CASSSGLAGGSTDTQYF. The CDR3 DNA is TGTGCCAGCAGCTCGGGACTAGCGGGGGGTAGCACAGATACGCAGTATTTT.

This rearrangement joins TRBV27 to TRBJ1-5; TRBD1 matches 7 bases. Germline V gene data show CDR1 as MNHEY and CDR2 as SMNVEV (reference sequence). V lost 5 bases and J lost 4; bases outside the gene matches: 8. This CDR3 is built from 15 residues. The CDR3 is CASSRTGEANQPQHF. The CDR3 DNA reads as TGTGCCAGCAGTCGCACAGGGGAGGCTAATCAGCCCCAGCATTTT.

The V gene is TRBV7-6, the J gene TRBJ1-1, with D possibly matching TRBD1 (5 bases). The CDR3 totals 14 residues. Germline-derived CDR1 and CDR2 are SGHVS and FNYEAQ. The V gene lost 5 bases and the J gene lost 4 bases, with 14 bases spanning the gap. The CDR3 DNA reads as TGTGCCAGCAGCCCACACGGGGGGGGCACTGAAGCTTTCTTT. This sequence encodes CASSPHGGGTEAFF.

The CDR3 protein is CASSPQGLDEQYF. CDR3 DNA: TGTGCCAGCAGCCCCCAGGGGCTCGACGAGCAGTACTTC. The rearrangement uses TRBV7-2 and TRBJ2-7; weak D call: TRBD1 (6 bases). The CDR3 has 13 residues. Germline V lookup: CDR1 SGHTA, CDR2 FQGNSA. V was pared by 5 bases and J by 5 bases, with 13 bases between.